These 6 T cell receptor beta chains were all obtained from the same sample, sequenced in a study of blood T cells in healthy people across ages. Next came a second PCR, run for roughly 7 to 12 cycles, which used a sample-barcoded 5' primer along with a J-beta primer mix. TCRdb called the 5' RACE reads again in MiXCR, with one record for every CDR3 protein. The sample records about 1.4 million distinct CDR3 sequences, approximately 59% being singletons. Specimen: blood. Receptor source: a man in his late teens or twenties in good health.

This clonotype was counted between two and nine times. The chain has TRBV11-2 and TRBJ2-7; tentatively, D is TRBD2 (5 bases). The CDR3 totals 15 residues. The germline CDR1 and CDR2 sequences are SGHAT and FQNNGV. V gave up 1 base and J gave up 1 base, with 11 bases separating them. CDR3 amino acids: CASSLGSRGSYEQYF. CDR3 coding DNA: TGTGCCAGCAGCTTAGGTTCTCGGGGTTCCTACGAGCAGTACTTC.

The chain carries TRBV4-1 and TRBJ2-2; D possibly uses TRBD1 or TRBD2 (6 bases each). This CDR3 comprises 14 residues. CDR1 and CDR2 (germline): MGHRA, YSYEKL. The germline V and J ends were trimmed by 1 base and 7 bases, with 10 bases remaining between them. CDR3 region: CASSQGGAGGELFF. For the CDR3, the DNA is TGCGCCAGCAGCCAAGGGGGGGCCGGCGGGGAGCTGTTTTTT.

The V and J genes are TRBV28 and TRBJ2-7; D is possibly TRBD1 (6 bases). Germline V gives CDR1 MDHEN, CDR2 SYDVKM. The CDR3 covers 12 residues. The V end lost 10 bases, the J end lost 1 base, and 11 bases lay between the germline ends. In DNA, the CDR3 is TGTGCCACCGTACAGGGATCCTACGAGCAGTACTTC. Its translation is CATVQGSYEQYF. Filled out from reference TRBV28 and TRBJ2-7, the complete variable domain reads DVKVTQSSRYLVKRTGEKVFLECVQDMDHENMFWYRQDPGLGLRLIYFSYDVKMKEKGDIPEGYSVSREKKERFSLILESASTNQTSMYLCATVQGSYEQYFGPGTRLTVT.

In its sample, this clonotype was seen once. This chain joins TRBV10-3 and TRBJ2-4; 9 bases line up with TRBD1. Matching the DNA end better, TRBJ2-7 makes the J call doubtful. This CDR3 contains 14 residues. Per the germline V gene, CDR1 is ENHRY and CDR2 is SYGVKD. CDR3 sequence reads: CAISAGTGNYEQYF. The CDR3 DNA reads TGTGCCATCAGTGCAGGGACAGGGAACTACGAGCAGTACTTC.

The CDR3 bases are TGTGCCAGCAGCGGCGGACTAGCGGGGTACACAGATACGCAGTATTTT. Its protein product is CASSGGLAGYTDTQYF. The chain is built from TRBV9 and TRBJ2-3, with 12 nucleotides matching TRBD2. The germline V gene encodes CDR1 SGDLS and CDR2 YYNGEE. CDR3 length: 16 amino acids. J lost 2 bases, V lost 3 bases, and 4 bases had no gene match.

This clonotype appeared a few times. Its ends do not fully match the called genes, so a read error is possible. The chain employs TRBV3-1 and TRBJ2-5; 9 nucleotides align to TRBD1. The germline gives CDR1 LGHDT, CDR2 YNNKEL (reference sequence). This CDR3 contains 15 residues. The CDR3 coding sequence is TGTGCCAGCAGCCCATCGGGACAGGGCAACTACGAGCAGTACTTT. Protein: CASSPSGQGNYEQYF.